Detailed here is one T cell receptor beta chain. The sample originates from a study of shared clonotypes between healthy human individuals. PBMC DNA, left unsorted, was sequenced on ten immunoSEQ deep assay plates. Profiled with immunoSEQ multiplex PCR; TCRdb holds only in-frame clones, not every one. Here the sample spans around 500,000 clones, about 72% being singletons. All donors qualified as healthy HIV-negative adults and had experienced no recent acute infections or vaccinations. CDR3 size: 14 residues. The germline gives CDR1 MRHNA, CDR2 SNTAGT. V gave up 6 bases and J gave up 10 bases, with 20 bases separating them.

Source material: PBMCs. The TCR sequence derives from a woman in her forties in good health. Some clones in this sample may be carry-over from other donors' samples. V gene TRBV6-4 combines with J gene TRBJ2-3; D perhaps matches TRBD2 (6 bases). CDR3 sequence (DNA): TGTGCCAGCAGCGAGGACCACGGGCGGGATCCGCAGTATTTT. It codes for CASSEDHGRDPQYF.